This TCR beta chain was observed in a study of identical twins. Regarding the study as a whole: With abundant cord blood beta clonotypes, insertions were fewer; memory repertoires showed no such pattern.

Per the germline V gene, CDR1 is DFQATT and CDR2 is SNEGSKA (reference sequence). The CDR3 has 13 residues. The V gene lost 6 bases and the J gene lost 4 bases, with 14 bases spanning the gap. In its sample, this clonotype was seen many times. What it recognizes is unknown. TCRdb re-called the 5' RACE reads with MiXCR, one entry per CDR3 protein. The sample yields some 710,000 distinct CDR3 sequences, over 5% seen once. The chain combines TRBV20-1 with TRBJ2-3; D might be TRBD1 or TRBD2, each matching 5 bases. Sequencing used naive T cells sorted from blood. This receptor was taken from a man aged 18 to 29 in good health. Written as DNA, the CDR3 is TGCAGTGCCACCGGGACGCTCGCAGATACGCAGTATTTT. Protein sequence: CSATGTLADTQYF.